The 28 T cell receptor beta chains reported below all come from one sample, sequenced in a study of cytomegalovirus exposure and HLA in healthy donors. Primers for the PCR totalled 60 Vbeta and 13 Jbeta. Here immunoSEQ multiplex PCR was the method, and the copy in TCRdb shows in-frame clones only, minus some. The repertoire holds some 150,000 clones, with over 75% as singletons. The material sequenced was PBMCs. These receptors all come from a middle-aged man in good health and CMV-seronegative.

The genes are TRBV5-1 and TRBJ1-4; weak D call: TRBD1 (6 bases). V was cut by 0 bases and J by 4 bases, with 7 bases left in between. Germline loops: CDR1 SGHRS, CDR2 YFSETQ. The CDR3 length is 14 residues. In DNA, the CDR3 is TGCGCCAGCAGCTTGGAGGGGGTTAATGAAAAACTGTTTTTT. Translation: CASSLEGVNEKLFF.

The gene calls are TRBV19 and TRBJ2-1; possible D gene TRBD1, 6 bases. This CDR3 is built from 16 residues. In germline, CDR1 is LNHDA, CDR2 SQIVND (reference sequence). V shed 3 bases and J shed 5 bases, with 17 bases lying between them. As DNA, the CDR3 is TGTGCCAGTAGTATCCCTACAGGGTATCGGAACAATGAGCAGTTCTTC. Protein sequence: CASSIPTGYRNNEQFF.

The chain joins TRBV5-6 to TRBJ2-3; 8 nucleotides match TRBD1. V lost 0 bases and J lost 0; bases outside the gene matches: 3. CDR3 length equals 16 residues. Germline-derived CDR1 and CDR2 are SGHDT and YYEEEE. The CDR3 region has the DNA TGTGCCAGCAGCTTGGGGACAGGGAGTAGCACAGATACGCAGTATTTT. This gives the protein CASSLGTGSSTDTQYF.

This sequence joins TRBV4-1 and TRBJ2-5, with D perhaps TRBD1 (5 bases). This CDR3 region has 15 residues. V was cut by 0 bases and J by 5 bases, with 13 bases left in between. Per the germline V gene, CDR1 is MGHRA and CDR2 is YSYEKL. In DNA form, the CDR3 reads TGCGCCAGCAGCCAAGATCAGGCAGGGCAGGAGACCCAGTACTTC. Its protein is CASSQDQAGQETQYF.

The chain combines TRBV28 with TRBJ2-3, with TRBD2 as a possible D gene (5 bases). Germline values: CDR1 MDHEN, CDR2 SYDVKM. V gave up 6 bases and J gave up 3 bases, with 13 bases separating them. The CDR3 contains 14 residues. CDR3 DNA: TGTGCCAGCAGCCTCCCCGGGGTGACAGATACGCAGTATTTT. It encodes CASSLPGVTDTQYF.

This clone has a handful of counts. J is TRBJ2-3 and V is TRBV14; D uncertain. V was cut by 3 bases and J by 7 bases, with 5 bases left in between. The germline V gene has CDR1 SGHDN and CDR2 FVKESK. CDR3 length: 11 amino acids. CDR3 region: CASSHTYTQYF. The CDR3 coding sequence is TGTGCCAGCAGCCACACTTATACGCAGTATTTT.

In nucleotides, the CDR3 is TGTGCCAGCAGGGAGGACAACACTGAAGCTTTCTTT. Its translation: CASREDNTEAFF. This chain links TRBV27 with TRBJ1-1; D remains unclear. Trimming shortened V by 6 bases and J by 2 bases, and 7 bases separated the two germline ends. This CDR3 has 12 residues. Germline-derived CDR1 and CDR2 are MNHEY and SMNVEV (reference sequence).

The rearrangement links TRBV28 to TRBJ1-4; no clear D gene. Germline CDR1 MDHEN, CDR2 SYDVKM. Trimming pared 3 bases from V and 2 bases from J, leaving 16 bases between. The CDR3 has 17 amino acids. The CDR3 here is CASSLGPPFGTNEKLFF. CDR3 DNA sequence: TGTGCCAGCAGTTTGGGCCCCCCCTTTGGGACTAATGAAAAACTGTTTTTT.

The V and J genes are TRBV11-3 and TRBJ1-1, with D tentatively TRBD1 (5 bases). Trimming shortened V by 0 bases and J by 4 bases, and 21 bases separated the two germline ends. The germline gives CDR1 SGHNT, CDR2 YENEEA. The CDR3 has 18 amino acids. CDR3 nucleotide sequence: TGTGCCAGCAGCTTAGACAGGAAAATCCGAAACGGGGGCACTGAAGCTTTCTTT. Its protein is CASSLDRKIRNGGTEAFF. The full variable domain, with the rest looked up from reference TRBV11-3 and TRBJ1-1, is EAGVVQSPRYKIIEKKQPVAFWCNPISGHNTLYWYLQNLGQGPELLIRYENEEAVDDSQLPKDRFSAERLKGVDSTLKIQPAELGDSAVYLCASSLDRKIRNGGTEAFFGQGTRLTVV.

The rearrangement uses TRBV30 and TRBJ2-1; D is ambiguous. Germline CDR1 is GTSNPN and CDR2 is SVGIG (reference sequence). V was cut by 5 bases and J by 5 bases, with 13 bases left in between. The CDR3 is 13 residues long. The CDR3 is CAWANRKDNEQFF. In DNA form, the CDR3 reads TGTGCCTGGGCGAACCGAAAAGACAATGAGCAGTTCTTC. Variable domain in full (rest from reference TRBV30 and TRBJ2-1): SQTIHQWPATLVQPVGSPLSLECTVEGTSNPNLYWYRQAAGRGLQLLFYSVGIGQISSEVPQNLSASRPQDRQFILSSKKLLLSDSGFYLCAWANRKDNEQFFGPGTRLTVL.

The genes are TRBV6-1 and TRBJ1-6, with 7 bases that match TRBD1. J gave up 7 bases and V 4 bases, and 1 base lay outside the gene matches. Germline CDR1 reads MNHNS; CDR2 reads SASEGT. The CDR3 totals 13 residues. Here the CDR3 DNA reads TGTGCCAGCAGTGGGACAGGCAATTCACCCCTCCACTTT. Translated: CASSGTGNSPLHF.

This clone was counted between two and nine times. The gene calls are TRBV9 and TRBJ2-1; D perhaps matches TRBD2 (6 bases). The CDR3 covers 16 residues. Trimming stripped 3 bases from V and 6 bases from J, with 19 bases between. Per germline, CDR1 SGDLS and CDR2 YYNGEE. CDR3 coding DNA: TGTGCCAGCAGCGGCCCCCTGGAGGGAAGGGGCAATGAGCAGTTCTTC. Translation: CASSGPLEGRGNEQFF. The whole variable domain, remainder taken from reference TRBV9 and TRBJ2-1, is DSGVTQTPKHLITATGQRVTLRCSPRSGDLSVYWYQQSLDQGLQFLIQYYNGEERAKGNILERFSAQQFPDLHSELNLSSLELGDSALYFCASSGPLEGRGNEQFFGPGTRLTVL.

The chain has TRBV5-1 and TRBJ1-4; possible D gene TRBD1, 5 bases. Trimming cost V 0 bases and J 3 bases, with 6 bases left between them. CDR3 length equals 14 residues. Germline V gene data show CDR1 as SGHRS and CDR2 as YFSETQ. The DNA of the CDR3 is TGCGCCAGCAGCTTGGTAGGGGCTAATGAAAAACTGTTTTTT. As protein: CASSLVGANEKLFF.

The CDR3: CASSGRPSGPTNTGELFF. The CDR3 nucleotides are TGCGCCAGCAGCGGACGGCCTAGCGGGCCCACGAACACCGGGGAGCTGTTTTTT. V is TRBV4-1 and J is TRBJ2-2; 8 positions match TRBD2. This CDR3 has 18 amino acids. The germline V gene has CDR1 MGHRA and CDR2 YSYEKL. Trimming at V came to 5 bases and at J to 0 bases, leaving 11 bases not matched to a gene.

This clone appeared a single time. V gene TRBV9 combines with J gene TRBJ2-1; unclear D gene. The CDR3 runs to 12 residues. Germline CDR1 SGDLS, CDR2 YYNGEE. Trimming left V 3 bases short and J 8 bases short, with 9 bases between. Written as DNA, the CDR3 is TGTGCCAGCAGCGGTAGTGTCCATGAGCAGTTCTTC. It specifies CASSGSVHEQFF.

The V gene is TRBV11-1, the J gene TRBJ1-2; D unresolved. The CDR3 consists of 14 residues. The V end was cut by 6 bases, the J end by 7 bases, with 18 bases between. The germline V gene has CDR1 SGHAT and CDR2 FQDESV (reference sequence). CDR3: CASSPTDYPGGYTF. CDR3 nucleotide sequence: TGTGCCAGCAGTCCCACGGACTACCCCGGTGGCTACACCTTC.

The V and J genes are TRBV5-6 and TRBJ2-5; D is perhaps TRBD2 (5 bases). Germline V gene data show CDR1 as SGHDT and CDR2 as YYEEEE. The CDR3 is made up of 15 amino acids. V shed 3 bases and J shed 2 bases, with 14 bases lying between them. CDR3 coding DNA: TGTGCCAGCAGCTGGACGGGGTCAACTCAAGAGACCCAGTACTTC. It translates to CASSWTGSTQETQYF.

The table lists this clone with a count of one. The rearrangement links TRBV6-5 to TRBJ2-7, with D uncertain. The V gene lost 4 bases and the J gene lost 0 bases, with 16 bases spanning the gap. The CDR3 covers 16 residues. Germline V lookup: CDR1 MNHEY, CDR2 SVGAGI. The CDR3 spells CASSLGNNPSSYEQYF. The CDR3 bases are TGTGCCAGCAGTTTGGGTAATAACCCTAGCTCCTACGAGCAGTACTTC.

The CDR3 sequence is CASSLGQARGTDTQYF. The CDR3 coding sequence is TGCGCCAGCAGTCTCGGACAGGCAAGAGGCACAGATACGCAGTATTTT. V and J are TRBV5-1 and TRBJ2-3; 7 positions agree with TRBD1. The ends lost 5 bases at V and 1 base at J; junction bases unmatched: 10. Germline CDR1 reads SGHRS; CDR2 reads YFSETQ. This CDR3 has 16 residues.

The chain uses TRBV11-2 and TRBJ2-3, with no clear D. Per the germline V gene, CDR1 is SGHAT and CDR2 is FQNNGV. V lost 1 base to trimming and J lost 6 bases, with 5 bases between them. There are 12 residues in the CDR3. The CDR3 DNA sequence: TGTGCCAGCAGCTTAGTTGCGGATACGCAGTATTTT. Translating it yields CASSLVADTQYF.

The V gene is TRBV19, the J gene TRBJ2-4, with 9 bases identical to TRBD1. With 0 bases clipped from V and 9 bases from J, the junction kept 9 bases outside the gene matches. This CDR3 region has 16 residues. The germline V gene has CDR1 LNHDA and CDR2 SQIVND (reference sequence). CDR3 nucleotide sequence: TGTGCCAGTAGTATAGACAAGGACAGGGGAAGGGGCATTCAGTACTTC. Translated: CASSIDKDRGRGIQYF.

The gene calls are TRBV2 and TRBJ1-5; 7 bases agree with TRBD1. The CDR3 has 12 residues. Germline V lookup: CDR1 SNHLY, CDR2 FYNNEI. With V trimmed by 7 bases and J by 6 bases, 3 bases remained unmatched. The CDR3, as DNA: TGTGCCAGCAACAGGGGCGGTCAGCCCCAGCATTTT. It codes for CASNRGGQPQHF.

This chain links TRBV7-2 with TRBJ2-7, with a possible D match to TRBD2 (6 bases). Germline CDR1 reads SGHTA; CDR2 reads FQGNSA. The CDR3 sequence is 15 residues long. The V end was cut by 5 bases, the J end by 0 bases, with 14 bases between. The CDR3 sequence: CASSERIAASYEQYF. For the CDR3, the DNA is TGTGCCAGCAGCGAACGGATAGCGGCCTCCTACGAGCAGTACTTC.

This rearrangement joins TRBV6-5 to TRBJ2-2; weak D call: TRBD2 (6 bases). The germline V gene encodes CDR1 MNHEY and CDR2 SVGAGI. V was shortened by 5 bases and J by 1 base, with 11 bases between the two germline ends. CDR3 length: 15 amino acids. CDR3 in amino acids: CASSPRRGNTGELFF. Written as DNA, the CDR3 is TGTGCCAGCAGTCCTCGGAGGGGGAACACCGGGGAGCTGTTTTTT.

The chain recombines TRBV10-3 with TRBJ2-3; no definite D call. V was shortened by 4 bases and J by 2 bases, with 10 bases between the two germline ends. Germline CDR1 and CDR2: ENHRY and SYGVKD. CDR3 length equals 14 residues. CDR3 bases: TGTGCCATCAGTGTCGCCAGACTCACAGATACGCAGTATTTT. Residues: CAISVARLTDTQYF.

The chain uses TRBV5-4 and TRBJ1-6; 11 positions agree with TRBD1. CDR3 length equals 16 residues. The junction had 6 bases not matched to a gene; V was cut back by 0 bases and J by 10 bases. CDR1 and CDR2 (germline): SGHNT, YYREEE (reference sequence). Here the CDR3 reads CASSLAGTGGESPLHF. The CDR3 DNA reads as TGTGCCAGCAGCTTGGCCGGGACAGGGGGAGAGTCACCCCTCCACTTT.

V gene TRBV6-1 combines with J gene TRBJ1-2; TRBD1 matches 8 bases. The CDR3 has 14 amino acids. Unmatched junction bases numbered 5, after V lost 3 bases and J lost 5 bases. Germline values: CDR1 MNHNS, CDR2 SASEGT. CDR3 in amino acids: CASSDGQGAYGYTF. DNA for the CDR3: TGTGCCAGCAGTGACGGGCAGGGGGCTTATGGCTACACCTTC.

The chain uses TRBV2 and TRBJ2-2; a possible D gene is TRBD2 (5 bases). The CDR3 has 15 residues. Trimming removed 5 bases from V and 4 bases from J, with 14 bases in between. CDR1 SNHLY and CDR2 FYNNEI come from the germline V gene. The CDR3 is CASSSPGTLTGELFF. The DNA for the CDR3 is TGTGCCAGCAGTTCCCCGGGAACACTCACCGGGGAGCTGTTTTTT.